This T cell receptor beta chain was captured in a study of TIL therapy for anti-PD-1-resistant metastatic lung cancer. The CDR3 loop spans 14 amino acids. V dropped 4 bases and J dropped 7; count of bases not matched to a gene: 10. Germline values: CDR1 SGDLS, CDR2 YYNGEE. The immunoSEQ assay was v3. Libraries were sequenced to some 2 million read pairs (survey) or about 4.5-6 million (deep). TCRdb keeps only in-frame clones here, not all; method: immunoSEQ multiplex PCR. Counted here are 5,000 to 6,000 clones, under 70% occurring once; the ten biggest clones make up roughly a tenth. Study-wide results and caveats: The cohort had more treatment-naive, never-smoker and oncogene-addicted patients than typical.

The time point denotes: pre-treatment sample, taken before nivolumab and TIL therapy. The tumor samples were excised metastases, mostly pleural nodules or supraclavicular lymph nodes. About this clone: Antigen: not known.

This clonotype was obtained from a man in his sixties or seventies with non-small cell lung cancer. The material was tumor tissue, obtained at baseline. The V call is TRBV9, the J call TRBJ1-2; TRBD1 matches at 7 bases. CDR3 region: CASSHFTGESGYTF. The CDR3 DNA reads TGTGCCAGCAGCCACTTTACAGGGGAAAGTGGCTACACCTTC. Full variable domain (outside the CDR3, taken from reference TRBV9 and TRBJ1-2): DSGVTQTPKHLITATGQRVTLRCSPRSGDLSVYWYQQSLDQGLQFLIQYYNGEERAKGNILERFSAQQFPDLHSELNLSSLELGDSALYFCASSHFTGESGYTFGSGTRLTVV.